This T cell receptor beta chain was recovered during a study of vaccination and CD4 T cells after COVID-19. Background on the study: Recovered patients in the cohort numbered six men and four women, two of them Hispanic. Controls used CEFX viral epitopes (positive), HIV-1 Nef peptides (negative), or no peptide. Collection of post-COVID samples occurred a median 101 days after diagnosis, spanning a range of 35 to 161.

Study-wide results and limits: Vaccine-specific clones in convalescent patients were spike mono-reactive in 304 of 307 cases.

Sequencing of the DNA from cultured CD4+ T cells was carried out with the Oncomine TCR Beta short-read assay. TCRdb re-derived calls from the PCR reads in MiXCR, one entry per CDR3 protein. The sample consists of around 9,300 distinct CDR3 sequences, over 30% of them appearing once. Treatment noted: roughly nine-day PBMC culture with coronavirus spike peptide pools or control peptides (ViraFEST assay). For this clonotype: Its antigen is not known.

The sample taken for sequencing was CD4+ T cells from blood, cultured in vitro. The receptor comes from a human donor who had recovered from COVID-19.

The CDR3 reads CASRGLTTNEKLFF. The CDR3 bases are TGTGCCAGTCGAGGACTCACAACTAATGAAAAACTGTTTTTT. The V and J genes are TRBV19 and TRBJ1-4; D is ambiguous. Germline loops: CDR1 LNHDA, CDR2 SQIVND (reference sequence). The CDR3 is made up of 14 amino acids. With 8 bases removed from V and 0 bases from J, the gap between germline ends came to 10 bases. The variable domain in full, with the rest retrieved from reference TRBV19 and TRBJ1-4, is DGGITQSPKYLFRKEGQNVTLSCEQNLNHDAMYWYRQDPGQGLRLIYYSQIVNDFQKGDIAEGYSVSREKKESFPLTVTSAQKNPTAFYLCASRGLTTNEKLFFGSGTQLSVL.